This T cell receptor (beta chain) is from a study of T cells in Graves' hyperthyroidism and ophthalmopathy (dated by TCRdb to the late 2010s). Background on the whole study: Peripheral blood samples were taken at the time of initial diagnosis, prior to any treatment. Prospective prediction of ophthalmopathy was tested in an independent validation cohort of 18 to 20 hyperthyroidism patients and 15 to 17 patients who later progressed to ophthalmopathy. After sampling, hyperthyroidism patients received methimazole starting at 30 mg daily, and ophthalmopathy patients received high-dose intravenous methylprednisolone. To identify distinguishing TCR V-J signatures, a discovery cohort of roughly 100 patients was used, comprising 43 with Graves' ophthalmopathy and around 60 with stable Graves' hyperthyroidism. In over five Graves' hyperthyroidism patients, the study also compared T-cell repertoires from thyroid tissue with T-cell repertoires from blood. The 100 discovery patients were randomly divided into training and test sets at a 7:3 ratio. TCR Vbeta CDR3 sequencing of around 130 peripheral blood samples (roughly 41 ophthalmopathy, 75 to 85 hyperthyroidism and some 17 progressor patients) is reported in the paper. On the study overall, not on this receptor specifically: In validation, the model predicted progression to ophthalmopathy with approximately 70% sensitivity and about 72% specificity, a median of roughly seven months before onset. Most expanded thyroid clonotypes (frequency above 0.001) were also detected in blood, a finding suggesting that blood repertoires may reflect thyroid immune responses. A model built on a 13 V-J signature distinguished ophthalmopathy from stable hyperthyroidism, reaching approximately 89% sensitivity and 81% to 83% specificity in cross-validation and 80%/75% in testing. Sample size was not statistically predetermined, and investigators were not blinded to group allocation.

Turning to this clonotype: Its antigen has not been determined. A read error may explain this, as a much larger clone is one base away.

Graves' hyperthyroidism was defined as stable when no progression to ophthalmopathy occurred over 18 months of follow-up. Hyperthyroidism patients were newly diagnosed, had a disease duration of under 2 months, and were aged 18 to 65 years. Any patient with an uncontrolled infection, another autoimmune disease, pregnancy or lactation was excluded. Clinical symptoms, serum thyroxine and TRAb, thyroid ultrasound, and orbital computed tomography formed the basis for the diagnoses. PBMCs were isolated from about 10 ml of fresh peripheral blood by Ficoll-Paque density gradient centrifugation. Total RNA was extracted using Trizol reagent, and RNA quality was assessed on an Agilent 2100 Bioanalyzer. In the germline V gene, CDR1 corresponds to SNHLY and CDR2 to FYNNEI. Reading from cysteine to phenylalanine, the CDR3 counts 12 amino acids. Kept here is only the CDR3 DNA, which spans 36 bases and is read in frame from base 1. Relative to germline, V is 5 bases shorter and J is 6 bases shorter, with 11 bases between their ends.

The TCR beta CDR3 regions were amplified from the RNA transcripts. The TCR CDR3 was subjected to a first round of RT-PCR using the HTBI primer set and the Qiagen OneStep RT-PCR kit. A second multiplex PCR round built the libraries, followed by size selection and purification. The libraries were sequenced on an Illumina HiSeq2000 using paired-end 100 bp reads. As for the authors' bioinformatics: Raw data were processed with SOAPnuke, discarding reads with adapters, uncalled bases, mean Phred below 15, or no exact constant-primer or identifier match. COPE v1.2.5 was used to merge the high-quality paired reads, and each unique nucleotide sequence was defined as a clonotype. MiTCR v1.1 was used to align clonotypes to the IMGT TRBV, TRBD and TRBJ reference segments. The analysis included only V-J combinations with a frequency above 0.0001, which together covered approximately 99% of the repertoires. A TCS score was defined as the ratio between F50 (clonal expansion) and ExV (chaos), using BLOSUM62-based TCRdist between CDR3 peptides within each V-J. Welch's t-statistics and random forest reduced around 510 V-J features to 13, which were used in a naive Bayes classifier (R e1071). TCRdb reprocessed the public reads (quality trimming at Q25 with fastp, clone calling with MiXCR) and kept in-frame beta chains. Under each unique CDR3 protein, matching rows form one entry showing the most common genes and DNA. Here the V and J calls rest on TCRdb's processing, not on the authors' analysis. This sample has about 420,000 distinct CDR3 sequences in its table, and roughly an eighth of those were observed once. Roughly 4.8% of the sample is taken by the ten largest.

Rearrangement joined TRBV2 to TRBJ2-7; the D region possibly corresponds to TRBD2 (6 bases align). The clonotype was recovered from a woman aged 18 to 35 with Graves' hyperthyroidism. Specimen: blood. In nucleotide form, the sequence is TGTGCCAGCAGTTTGGGACTTGTCGAGCAGTACTTC. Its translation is CASSLGLVEQYF. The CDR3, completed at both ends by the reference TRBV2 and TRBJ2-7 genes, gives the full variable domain EPEVTQTPSHQVTQMGQEVILRCVPISNHLYFYWYRQILGQKVEFLVSFYNNEISEKSEIFDDQFSVERPDGSNFTLKIRSTKLEDSAMYFCASSLGLVEQYFGPGTRLTVT.